This T cell receptor (beta chain) was obtained from a study of blood T cell repertoires in COVID-19. Study-wide background: COVID-19 samples, acute and convalescent, were from the United States, Italy and Spain. From T cells, B-cell-depleted T cells, or PBMCs came the material, which was cDNA or gDNA.

Per the study methods: Estimation of nucleated cell counts was performed using reference gene primer amplification. TCRdb's table, derived via immunoSEQ multiplex PCR, lists solely in-frame clones and lacks some. V and J calls and clone size come straight from that table; D and trimming were deduced from the DNA. The sample has just over 200,000 clones; roughly 75% are singletons. This clone was detected a few times. Germline V gene lookup returns CDR1 SGHRS and CDR2 YFSETQ. The V gene lost 4 bases and the J gene lost 2 bases, with 13 bases spanning the gap. The CDR3 length is 14 residues. The sample consisted of peripheral blood. The TCR sequence derives from a woman in her 70s with acute or convalescent COVID-19. V is TRBV5-1 and J is TRBJ2-7; a weak D match, TRBD2 (6 bases). The CDR3 coding sequence is TGCGCCAGCAGCCAGGACGGGGGAACCTACGAGCAGTACTTC. This translates into CASSQDGGTYEQYF.